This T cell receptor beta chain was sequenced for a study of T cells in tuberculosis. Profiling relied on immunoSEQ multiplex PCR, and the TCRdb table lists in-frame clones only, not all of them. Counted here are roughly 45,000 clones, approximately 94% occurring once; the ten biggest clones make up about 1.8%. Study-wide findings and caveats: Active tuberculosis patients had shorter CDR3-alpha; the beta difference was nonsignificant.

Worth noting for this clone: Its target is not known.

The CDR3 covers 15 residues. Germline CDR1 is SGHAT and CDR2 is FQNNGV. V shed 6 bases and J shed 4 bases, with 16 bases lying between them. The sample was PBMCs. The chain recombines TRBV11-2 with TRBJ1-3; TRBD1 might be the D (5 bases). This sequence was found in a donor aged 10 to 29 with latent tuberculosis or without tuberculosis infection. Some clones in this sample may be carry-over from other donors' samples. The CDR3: CASRPRGGRGNTIYF. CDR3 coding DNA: TGTGCCAGCAGACCGAGGGGAGGCAGAGGAAACACCATATATTTT.